Shown below are 11 T cell receptor beta chains from a single sample sequenced in a study of patients and donors after allogeneic stem cell transplantation. TCRdb ran MiXCR on the RT-PCR reads and lists one entry per CDR3 protein. The top ten clones hold approximately 3.5% of a sample with about 160,000 distinct CDR3 sequences, about 29% of them seen once. Sequences were obtained from blood, either unsorted or a sorted T cell fraction (not recorded which). Source of these receptors: a human donor who was either an allogeneic HSCT recipient or a stem cell or donor lymphocyte infusion donor (not recorded which). It is not recorded whose cells these are; they may come from a transplant donor.

This clonotype has a count of ten or more. The chain has TRBV12-3 or TRBV12-4 and TRBJ1-5; no reliable D call. Trimming took 3 bases from V and 9 from J, leaving 6 bases between them. This CDR3 is built from 11 residues. CDR3 sequence reads: CASSFMGPQHF. The DNA for the CDR3 is TGTGCCAGCAGTTTTATGGGGCCCCAGCATTTT.

The chain has TRBV7-9 and TRBJ2-1; 10 bases are shared with TRBD2. CDR1 SEHNR and CDR2 FQNEAQ come from the germline V gene (reference sequence). V dropped 6 bases and J dropped 6; count of bases not matched to a gene: 8. This CDR3 is built from 15 residues. The DNA of the CDR3 is TGTGCCAGCAGTCCTCTAGCGGGAGTTCGCAATGAGCAGTTCTTC. It codes for CASSPLAGVRNEQFF. Full variable domain (remainder filled in from reference TRBV7-9 and TRBJ2-1): DTGVSQNPRHKITKRGQNVTFRCDPISEHNRLYWYRQTLGQGPEFLTYFQNEAQLEKSRLLSDRFSAERPKGSFSTLEIQRTEQGDSAMYLCASSPLAGVRNEQFFGPGTRLTVL.

The chain uses TRBV6-2 or TRBV6-3 and TRBJ2-5; 7 nucleotides match TRBD1. The CDR3 contains 15 residues. J was trimmed by 5 bases and V by 6 bases; bases with no gene match: 12. The germline gives CDR1 MNHEY, CDR2 SVGEGT. CDR3 loop: CASRSPQGWEETQYF. Written as DNA, the CDR3 is TGTGCCAGCAGATCCCCACAGGGGTGGGAGGAGACCCAGTACTTC.

This clonotype occurred a few times. The J gene is TRBJ1-1, the V gene TRBV20-1; no definite D call. V lost 2 bases, J lost 7 bases, and 14 bases lay in between. This CDR3 is built from 13 residues. The germline V gene has CDR1 DFQATT and CDR2 SNEGSKA (reference sequence). The CDR3: CSARTPRDIEAFF. The DNA of the CDR3 is TGCAGTGCTAGAACCCCGAGGGATATTGAAGCTTTCTTT.

This clonotype has a handful of counts. The chain combines TRBV6-1 with TRBJ2-4; TRBD1 aligns across 9 bases. This CDR3 comprises 15 residues. J gave up 6 bases and V 6 bases, and 9 bases lay outside the gene matches. In germline, CDR1 is MNHNS, CDR2 SASEGT. In DNA form, the CDR3 reads TGTGCCAGCAGCCTGACAGGGGGGAATGGAAACATTCAGTACTTC. Translating it yields CASSLTGGNGNIQYF.

The sample holds a few counts of this clonotype. The genes are TRBV5-6 and TRBJ1-4, with D perhaps TRBD1 (5 bases). The V and J ends lost 3 bases and 14 bases respectively, with 17 bases between them. The CDR3 is made up of 13 amino acids. Germline V gene data show CDR1 as SGHDT and CDR2 as YYEEEE. CDR3 region: CASSSGRSPGLFF. The CDR3 DNA reads TGTGCCAGCAGCTCCGGACGTTCTCCAGGGCTGTTTTTT.

The chain has TRBV10-3 and TRBJ2-2; 11 bases line up with TRBD2. V gave up 6 bases and J gave up 6 bases; unmatched junction bases: 6. CDR1 is ENHRY and CDR2 is SYGVKD in the germline V gene. The CDR3 consists of 15 residues. CDR3 loop: CAIRTSGSFPGELFF. The CDR3 coding sequence is TGTGCCATCAGAACTAGCGGGAGTTTCCCCGGGGAGCTGTTTTTT.

This chain joins TRBV12-3 or TRBV12-4 and TRBJ2-1, with TRBD2 identical over 8 bases. The CDR3 contains 15 residues. J gave up 9 bases and V 2 bases, and 9 bases lay outside the gene matches. The CDR3 region has the DNA TGTGCCAGCAGTTTAAGTATGGCGGGAGGCGGTGAGCAGTTCTTC. This sequence encodes CASSLSMAGGGEQFF.

This clonotype occurred a few times. The CDR3 DNA follows: TGCAGCGTTGCCCAGGTCTCTGGGGCCAACGTCCTGACTTTC. Its protein product is CSVAQVSGANVLTF. This chain uses TRBV29-1 with TRBJ2-6, with D hard to call. This CDR3 is built from 14 residues. Trimming removed 4 bases from V and 0 bases from J, with 7 bases in between. Germline-derived CDR1 and CDR2 are SQVTM and ANQGSEA. Supplemented by reference TRBV29-1 and TRBJ2-6, the full variable domain reads SAVISQKPSRDICQRGTSLTIQCQVDSQVTMMFWYRQQPGQSLTLIATANQGSEATYESGFVIDKFPISRPNLTFSTLTVSNMSPEDSSIYLCSVAQVSGANVLTFGAGSRLTVL.

This clonotype came up a few times. This chain joins TRBV4-3 and TRBJ1-5, with 8 bases identical to TRBD1. The germline V gene has CDR1 LGHNA and CDR2 YSLEER. The CDR3 sequence is 18 residues long. V trimming: 0 bases; J trimming: 0 bases; junction bases outside the gene matches: 7. CDR3: CASSQESQGATSNQPQHF. The CDR3 nucleotides are TGCGCCAGCAGCCAAGAGTCCCAGGGGGCCACTAGCAATCAGCCCCAGCATTTT.

This clonotype came up a few times. The rearrangement uses TRBV27 and TRBJ2-3, with D uncertain. V lost 6 bases and J lost 0, with 10 bases in between. Germline lookup yields CDR1 MNHEY and CDR2 SMNVEV (reference sequence). The CDR3 totals 14 residues. The CDR3 coding sequence is TGTGCCAGCAGAATATCGACTAGCACAGATACGCAGTATTTT. Translation: CASRISTSTDTQYF.